These T cell receptor beta chains were read from a single sample in a study of post-analysis software for immune sequencing data. Each CDR3 protein is one row after TCRdb ran MiXCR on the PCR reads. The data contain about 570,000 distinct CDR3 sequences, 30% to 40% of them seen just once; the ten biggest clones take up less than 6%. Specimen: blood. These receptors were obtained from a girl aged 2 to 17 with multiple sclerosis. Both conserved end residues are part of each CDR3. A D gene is named only where the DNA matches it firmly. Expanded clones get a size class; other rows say once, few or many, or leave the size out.

d_call: TRBD2
j_call: TRBJ2-5
v_call: TRBV6-6
clone_size: -
cdr3_aa: CASSSLEGGGQETQYF
cdr3_nt: TGTGCCAGCAGTTCCTTGGAGGGCGGGGGGCAAGAGACCCAGTACTTC

d_call: -
j_call: TRBJ2-6
v_call: TRBV12-3/TRBV12-4
clone_size: many
cdr3_aa: CASSPRGSGANVLTF
cdr3_nt: TGTGCCAGCAGCCCAAGGGGCTCTGGGGCCAACGTCCTGACTTTC

d_call: TRBD1
j_call: TRBJ2-7
v_call: TRBV20-1
clone_size: few
cdr3_aa: CSATGTGSSYEQYF
cdr3_nt: TGCAGTGCTACCGGGACAGGGAGCTCCTACGAGCAGTACTTC

d_call: -
j_call: TRBJ1-2
v_call: TRBV27
clone_size: few
cdr3_aa: CASTKGGGEANYGYTF
cdr3_nt: TGTGCCAGCACCAAGGGGGGAGGGGAAGCTAACTATGGCTACACCTTC

d_call: TRBD2
j_call: TRBJ2-7
v_call: TRBV9
clone_size: -
cdr3_aa: CASSVTSGGFNEQYF
cdr3_nt: TGTGCCAGCAGCGTGACTAGCGGGGGGTTCAACGAGCAGTACTTC

d_call: TRBD2
j_call: TRBJ2-3
v_call: TRBV20-1
clone_size: few
cdr3_aa: CSARDSGGSTDTQYF
cdr3_nt: TGCAGTGCTAGAGATAGCGGGGGTAGCACAGATACGCAGTATTTT

d_call: TRBD2
j_call: TRBJ2-3
v_call: TRBV24-1
clone_size: few
cdr3_aa: CATSQPSPGGTDTQYF
cdr3_nt: TGTGCCACGAGTCAACCATCACCGGGAGGGACAGATACGCAGTATTTT

d_call: TRBD2
j_call: TRBJ2-7
v_call: TRBV20-1
clone_size: -
cdr3_aa: CSARDLLAGGNSYEQYF
cdr3_nt: TGCAGTGCTAGAGATCTCCTAGCGGGGGGGAACTCCTACGAGCAGTACTTC

d_call: TRBD2
j_call: TRBJ2-5
v_call: TRBV20-1
clone_size: -
cdr3_aa: CSASLAGVETQYF
cdr3_nt: TGCAGTGCTAGTCTTGCGGGGGTAGAGACCCAGTACTTC

d_call: -
j_call: TRBJ1-5
v_call: TRBV6-5
clone_size: -
cdr3_aa: CASSSDRGVYQPQHF
cdr3_nt: TGTGCCAGCAGCTCGGACCGTGGGGTCTATCAGCCCCAGCATTTT

d_call: -
j_call: TRBJ1-2
v_call: TRBV18
clone_size: few
cdr3_aa: CASTWTPDDYGYTF
cdr3_nt: TGTGCCAGCACCTGGACTCCGGATGACTATGGCTACACCTTC